This T cell receptor (beta chain) was obtained from a study of T-cell reconstitution after alpha-beta-depleted transplantation in children. As to this clonotype: This may be a read error: a much more frequent sequence differs by one nucleotide.

The TCRbeta library was prepared with unique molecular identifiers. In TCRdb, the PCR reads were re-called with MiXCR into one record per CDR3 protein. The sample has some 150,000 distinct CDR3 sequences; about 8.8% are singletons. The specimen comprised PBMCs, mostly from graft donor cells, sampled 180 days after TCRalphabeta/CD19-depleted stem cell transplant. This clonotype was obtained from a female patient aged 2-9 years who had a stem cell transplant for congenital amegakaryocytic thrombocytopenia, so the T cells may come from the graft donor.

Here the CDR3 reads CSVTRTSVKTQYF. The DNA for the CDR3 is TGCAGCGTTACCCGGACTAGCGTAAAGACCCAGTACTTC. The chain employs TRBV29-1 and TRBJ2-5; the match to TRBD2 covers 9 bases. The germline V gene has CDR1 SQVTM and CDR2 ANQGSEA. The CDR3 covers 13 residues. Germline trimming cut 5 bases from V and 6 bases from J; bases unmatched to any gene: 7.